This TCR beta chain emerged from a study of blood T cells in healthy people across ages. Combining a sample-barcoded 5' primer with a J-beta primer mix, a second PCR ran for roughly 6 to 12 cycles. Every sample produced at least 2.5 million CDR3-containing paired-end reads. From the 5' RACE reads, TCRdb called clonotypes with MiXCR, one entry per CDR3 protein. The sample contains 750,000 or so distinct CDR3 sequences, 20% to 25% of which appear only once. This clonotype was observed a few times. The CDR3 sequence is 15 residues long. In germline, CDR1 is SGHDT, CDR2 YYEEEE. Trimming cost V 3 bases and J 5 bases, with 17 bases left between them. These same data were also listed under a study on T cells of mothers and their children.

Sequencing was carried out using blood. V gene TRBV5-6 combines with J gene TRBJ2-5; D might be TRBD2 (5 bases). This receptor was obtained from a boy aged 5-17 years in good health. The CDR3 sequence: CASSYTGSLGETQYF. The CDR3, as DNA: TGTGCCAGCAGCTATACTGGGAGTCTCGGGGAGACCCAGTACTTC.